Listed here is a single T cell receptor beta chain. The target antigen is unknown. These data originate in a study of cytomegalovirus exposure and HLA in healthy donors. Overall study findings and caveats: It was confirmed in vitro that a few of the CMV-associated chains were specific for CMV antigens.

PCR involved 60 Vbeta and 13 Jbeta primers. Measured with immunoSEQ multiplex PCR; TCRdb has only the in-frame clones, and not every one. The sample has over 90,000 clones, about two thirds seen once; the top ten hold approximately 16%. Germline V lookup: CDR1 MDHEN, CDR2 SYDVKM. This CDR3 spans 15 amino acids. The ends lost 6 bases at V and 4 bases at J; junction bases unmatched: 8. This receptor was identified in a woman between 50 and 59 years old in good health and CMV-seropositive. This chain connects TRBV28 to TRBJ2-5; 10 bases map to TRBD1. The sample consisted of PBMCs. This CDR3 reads CASSQDRGNLETQYF. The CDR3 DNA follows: TGTGCCAGCAGCCAGGACAGGGGGAATCTAGAGACCCAGTACTTC.